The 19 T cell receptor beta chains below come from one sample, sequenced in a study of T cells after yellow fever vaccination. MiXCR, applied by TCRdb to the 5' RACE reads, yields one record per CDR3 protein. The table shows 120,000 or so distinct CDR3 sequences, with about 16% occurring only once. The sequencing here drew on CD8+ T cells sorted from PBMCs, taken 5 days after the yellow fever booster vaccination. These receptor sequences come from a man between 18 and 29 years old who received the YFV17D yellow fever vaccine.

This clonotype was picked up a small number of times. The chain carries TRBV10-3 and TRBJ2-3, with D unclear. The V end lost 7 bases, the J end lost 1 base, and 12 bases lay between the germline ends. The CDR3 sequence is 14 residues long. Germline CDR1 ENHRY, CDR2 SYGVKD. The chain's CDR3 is CAIKLGPGTDTQYF. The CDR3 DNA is TGTGCCATCAAATTAGGGCCCGGCACAGATACGCAGTATTTT.

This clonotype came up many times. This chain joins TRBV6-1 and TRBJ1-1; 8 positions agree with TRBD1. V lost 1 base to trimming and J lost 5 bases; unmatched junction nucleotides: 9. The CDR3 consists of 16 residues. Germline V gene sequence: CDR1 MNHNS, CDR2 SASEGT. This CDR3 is CASSEGQGPGQTEAFF. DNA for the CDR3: TGTGCCAGCAGTGAAGGACAGGGGCCGGGTCAGACTGAAGCTTTCTTT.

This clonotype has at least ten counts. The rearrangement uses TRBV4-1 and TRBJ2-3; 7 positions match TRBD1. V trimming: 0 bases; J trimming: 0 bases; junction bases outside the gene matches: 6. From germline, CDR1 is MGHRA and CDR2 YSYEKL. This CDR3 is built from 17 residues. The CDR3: CASSQDEDRASTDTQYF. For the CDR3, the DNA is TGCGCCAGCAGCCAAGATGAAGACAGGGCAAGCACAGATACGCAGTATTTT.

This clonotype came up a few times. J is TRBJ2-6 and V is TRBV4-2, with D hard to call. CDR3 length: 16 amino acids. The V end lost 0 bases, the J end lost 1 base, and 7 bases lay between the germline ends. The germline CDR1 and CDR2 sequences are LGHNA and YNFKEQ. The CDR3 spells CASSQDLDSGANVLTF. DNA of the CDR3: TGTGCCAGCAGCCAAGATCTGGATTCTGGGGCCAACGTCCTGACTTTC.

CDR3 in DNA: TGCAGCGTTGCAAGCGGGACCTACAATGAGCAGTTCTTC. Encoded protein: CSVASGTYNEQFF. This sequence joins TRBV29-1 and TRBJ2-1; 7 nucleotides line up with TRBD2. The CDR3 totals 13 residues. The V gene end was trimmed by 4 bases and the J gene end by 2 bases; junction bases not matched to a gene: 2. Germline assignment: CDR1 SQVTM and CDR2 ANQGSEA.

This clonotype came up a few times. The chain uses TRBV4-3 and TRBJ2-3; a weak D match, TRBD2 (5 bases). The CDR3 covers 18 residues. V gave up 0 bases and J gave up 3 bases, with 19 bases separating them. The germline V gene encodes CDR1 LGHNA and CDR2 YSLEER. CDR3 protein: CASSQDGFPDSGTDTQYF. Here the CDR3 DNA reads TGCGCCAGCAGCCAAGATGGCTTCCCGGACTCGGGGACAGATACGCAGTATTTT.

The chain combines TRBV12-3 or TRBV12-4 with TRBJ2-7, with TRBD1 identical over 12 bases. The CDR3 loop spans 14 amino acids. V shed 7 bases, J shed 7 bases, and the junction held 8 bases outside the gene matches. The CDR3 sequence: CASTWDRGHGEQYF. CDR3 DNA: TGTGCCAGCACTTGGGACAGGGGGCACGGAGAGCAGTACTTC.

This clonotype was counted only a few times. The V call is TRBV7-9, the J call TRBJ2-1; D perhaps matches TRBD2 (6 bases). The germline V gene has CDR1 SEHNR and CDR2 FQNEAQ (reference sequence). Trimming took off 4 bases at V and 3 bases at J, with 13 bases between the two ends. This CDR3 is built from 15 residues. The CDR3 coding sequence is TGTGCCAGCAGCTCCCAATTGGACTACTACAATGAGCAGTTCTTC. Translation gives CASSSQLDYYNEQFF. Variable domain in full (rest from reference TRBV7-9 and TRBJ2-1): DTGVSQNPRHKITKRGQNVTFRCDPISEHNRLYWYRQTLGQGPEFLTYFQNEAQLEKSRLLSDRFSAERPKGSFSTLEIQRTEQGDSAMYLCASSSQLDYYNEQFFGPGTRLTVL.

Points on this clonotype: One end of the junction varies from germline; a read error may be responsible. CDR3 in DNA: TGTGCTAGCAGCTTACCAGCAAAGGGACAGGGTGAACAGACCCAGTACTTC. It encodes CASSLPAKGQGEQTQYF. The chain recombines TRBV7-7 with TRBJ2-5; 9 nucleotides match TRBD1. CDR3 length equals 17 residues. CDR1 is SSHAT and CDR2 is FNYEAQ in the germline V gene (reference sequence).

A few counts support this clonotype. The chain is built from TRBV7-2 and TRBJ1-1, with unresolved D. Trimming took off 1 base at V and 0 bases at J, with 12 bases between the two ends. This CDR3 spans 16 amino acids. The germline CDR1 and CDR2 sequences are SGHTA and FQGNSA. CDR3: CASSLVGSPLNTEAFF. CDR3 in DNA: TGTGCCAGCAGCTTAGTAGGGTCACCTCTGAACACTGAAGCTTTCTTT.

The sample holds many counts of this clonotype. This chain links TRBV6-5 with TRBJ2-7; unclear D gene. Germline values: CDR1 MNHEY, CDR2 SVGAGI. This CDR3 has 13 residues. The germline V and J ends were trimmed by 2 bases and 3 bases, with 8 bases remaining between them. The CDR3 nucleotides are TGTGCCAGCAGTTACAAGCTAGGCTACGAGCAGTACTTC. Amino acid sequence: CASSYKLGYEQYF.

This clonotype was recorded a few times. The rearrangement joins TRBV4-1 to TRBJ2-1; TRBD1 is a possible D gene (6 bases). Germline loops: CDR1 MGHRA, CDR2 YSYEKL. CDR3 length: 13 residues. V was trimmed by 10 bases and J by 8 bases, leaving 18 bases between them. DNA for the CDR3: TGCGCCACAGGCTTCGTTTCAGGGGATGAGCAGTTCTTC. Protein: CATGFVSGDEQFF.

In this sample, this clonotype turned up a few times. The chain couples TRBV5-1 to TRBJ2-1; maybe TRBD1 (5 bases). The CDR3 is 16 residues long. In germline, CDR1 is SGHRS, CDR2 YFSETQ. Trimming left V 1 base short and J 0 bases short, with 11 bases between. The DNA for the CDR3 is TGCGCCAGCAGCTTGTACAGGACCAGCTCCTACAATGAGCAGTTCTTC. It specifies CASSLYRTSSYNEQFF.

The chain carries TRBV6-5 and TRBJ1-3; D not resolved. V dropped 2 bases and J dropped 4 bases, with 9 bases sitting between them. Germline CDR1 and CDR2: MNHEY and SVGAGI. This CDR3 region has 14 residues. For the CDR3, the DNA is TGTGCCAGCAGTTACGGAGGGTCCGGAAACACCATATATTTT. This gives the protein CASSYGGSGNTIYF.

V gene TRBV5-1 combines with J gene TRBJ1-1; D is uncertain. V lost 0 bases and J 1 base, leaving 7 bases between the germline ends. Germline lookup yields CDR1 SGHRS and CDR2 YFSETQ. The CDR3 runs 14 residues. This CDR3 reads CASSLARGNTEAFF. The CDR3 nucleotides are TGCGCCAGCAGCTTGGCTAGAGGGAACACTGAAGCTTTCTTT.

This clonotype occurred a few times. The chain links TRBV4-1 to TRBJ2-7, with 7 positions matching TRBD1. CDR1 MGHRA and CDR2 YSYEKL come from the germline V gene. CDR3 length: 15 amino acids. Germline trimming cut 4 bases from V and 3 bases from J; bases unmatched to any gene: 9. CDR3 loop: CASSLGDSPIYEQYV. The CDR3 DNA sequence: TGCGCCAGCAGCCTCGGGGACAGCCCCATCTACGAGCAGTACGTC.

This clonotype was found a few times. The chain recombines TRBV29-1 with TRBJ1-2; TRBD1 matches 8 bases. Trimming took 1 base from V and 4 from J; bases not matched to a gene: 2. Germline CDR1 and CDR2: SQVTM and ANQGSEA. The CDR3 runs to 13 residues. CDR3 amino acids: CSVEGTGTYGYTF. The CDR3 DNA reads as TGCAGCGTTGAAGGGACAGGGACCTATGGCTACACCTTC. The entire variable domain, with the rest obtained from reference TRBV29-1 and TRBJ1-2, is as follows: SAVISQKPSRDICQRGTSLTIQCQVDSQVTMMFWYRQQPGQSLTLIATANQGSEATYESGFVIDKFPISRPNLTFSTLTVSNMSPEDSSIYLCSVEGTGTYGYTFGSGTRLTVV.

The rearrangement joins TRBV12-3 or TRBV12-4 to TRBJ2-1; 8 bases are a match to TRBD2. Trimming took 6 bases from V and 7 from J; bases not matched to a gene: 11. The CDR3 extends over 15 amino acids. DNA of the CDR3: TGTGCCAGCAGCCCGAATCCGGGGGGGGCGAATGAGCAGTTCTTC. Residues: CASSPNPGGANEQFF.

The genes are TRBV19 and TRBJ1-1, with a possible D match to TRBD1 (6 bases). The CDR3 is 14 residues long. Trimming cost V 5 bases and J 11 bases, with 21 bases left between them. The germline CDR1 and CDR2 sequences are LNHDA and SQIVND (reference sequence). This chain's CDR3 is CASSLTGYPQDAFF. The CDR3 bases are TGTGCCAGTAGTCTAACAGGGTATCCCCAGGATGCTTTCTTT.